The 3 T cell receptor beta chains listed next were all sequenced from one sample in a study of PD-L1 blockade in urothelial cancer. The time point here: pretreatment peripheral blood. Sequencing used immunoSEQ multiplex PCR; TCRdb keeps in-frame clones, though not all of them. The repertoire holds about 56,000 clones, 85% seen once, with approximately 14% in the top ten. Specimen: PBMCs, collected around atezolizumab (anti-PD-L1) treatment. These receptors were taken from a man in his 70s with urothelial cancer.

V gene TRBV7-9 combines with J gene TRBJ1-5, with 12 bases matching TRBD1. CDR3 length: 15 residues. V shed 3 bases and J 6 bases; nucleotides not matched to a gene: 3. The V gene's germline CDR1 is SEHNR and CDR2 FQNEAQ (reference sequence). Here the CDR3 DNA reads TGTGCCAGCAGCTTGGGGACAGGGGGCACTCAGCCCCAGCATTTT. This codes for CASSLGTGGTQPQHF.

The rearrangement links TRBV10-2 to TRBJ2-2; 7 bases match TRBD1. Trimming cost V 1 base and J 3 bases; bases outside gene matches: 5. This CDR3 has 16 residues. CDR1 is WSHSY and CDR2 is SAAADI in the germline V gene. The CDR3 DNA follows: TGCGCCAGCAGTGAGTTTGAGGGGGCGGACACCGGGGAGCTGTTTTTT. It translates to CASSEFEGADTGELFF.

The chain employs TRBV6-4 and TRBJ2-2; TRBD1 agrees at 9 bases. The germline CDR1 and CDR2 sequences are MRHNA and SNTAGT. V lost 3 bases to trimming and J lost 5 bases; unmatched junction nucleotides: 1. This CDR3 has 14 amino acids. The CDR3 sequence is CASSEGQGTGELFF. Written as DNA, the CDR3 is TGTGCCAGCAGTGAAGGACAGGGGACCGGGGAGCTGTTTTTT.